This record covers a single TCR beta chain. Its antigen is unknown. The sample belongs to a study of blood T cells in healthy people across ages. The CDR3 is made up of 15 amino acids. Germline V lookup: CDR1 MNHEY, CDR2 SVGAGI. V shed 4 bases, J shed 6 bases, and the junction held 7 bases outside the gene matches. The sample, about 9.2 milliliters of peripheral blood, was drawn from each donor. Per-sample PBMC isolation yielded at least 6 million cells. A second PCR, run for about 7 to 12 cycles, used a sample-barcoded 5' primer plus a J-beta primer mix. TCRdb reanalysed the 5' RACE reads using MiXCR and keeps one entry per CDR3 protein. The data contain some 1.5 million distinct CDR3 sequences, approximately 43% of them seen just once; the ten biggest clones take up 4%. Findings and limits, study-wide: Measured against age, TCR beta diversity per million T cells decreased in a roughly linear manner.

V gene TRBV6-5 combines with J gene TRBJ2-1, with TRBD1 matching 9 bases. The TCR originated in a woman under 30 in good health. The sample was blood. The CDR3 loop reads CASSSPDRGVNEQFF. The CDR3 DNA follows: TGTGCCAGCAGTTCCCCGGACAGGGGTGTCAATGAGCAGTTCTTC.